Presented here are 8 T cell receptor beta chains from one specimen sequenced in a study of shared clonotypes between healthy human individuals. Clones were read by immunoSEQ multiplex PCR, and TCRdb kept only the in-frame ones, dropping some. In the table there are roughly 1.4 million clones, approximately 98.5% of which are singletons. What was sequenced was naive CD4+ T cells sorted from blood. The subset was: CD45RA+ positively selected. The receptors here all came from a man aged 25 to 40 in good health.

The rearrangement links TRBV7-6 to TRBJ2-6; unclear D gene. CDR3 length: 15 residues. CDR1 and CDR2 from the germline V gene are SGHVS and FNYEAQ. V lost 5 bases and J lost 0, with 8 bases in between. Here the CDR3 reads CASSPARSGANVLTF. The CDR3 nucleotides read TGTGCCAGCAGCCCGGCCCGCTCTGGGGCCAACGTCCTGACTTTC. Complete variable domain (other parts from reference TRBV7-6 and TRBJ2-6): GAGVSQSPRYKVTKRGQDVALRCDPISGHVSLYWYRQALGQGPEFLTYFNYEAQQDKSGLPNDRFSAERPEGSISTLTIQRTEQRDSAMYRCASSPARSGANVLTFGAGSRLTVL.

The chain couples TRBV7-8 to TRBJ2-3, with TRBD1 as a possible D gene (6 bases). Germline V gene data show CDR1 as SGHVS and CDR2 as FQNEAQ. The CDR3 consists of 15 residues. V was cut by 7 bases and J by 0 bases, with 14 bases left in between. CDR3 sequence reads: CASTGRTASTDTQYF. DNA for the CDR3: TGTGCCAGCACCGGAAGGACAGCTAGCACAGATACGCAGTATTTT.

The chain's CDR3 is CASSPRTPWNYGYTF. CDR3 DNA sequence: TGTGCCAGCAGTCCCAGGACCCCGTGGAACTATGGCTACACCTTC. V usage is TRBV27 and J usage is TRBJ1-2; D is unresolved. In germline, CDR1 is MNHEY, CDR2 SMNVEV (reference sequence). The CDR3 totals 15 residues. V lost 5 bases and J lost 2, with 15 bases in between.

This chain joins TRBV18 and TRBJ2-7; D is ambiguous. Germline CDR1 reads KGHSH; CDR2 reads LQKENI. The CDR3 contains 13 residues. Between the trimmed V and J ends, which lost 3 bases and 5 bases, there was a span of 11 bases. CDR3 amino acids: CASSPVQRNEQYF. CDR3 sequence (DNA): TGTGCCAGCTCACCTGTACAGAGGAACGAGCAGTACTTC. The full variable domain, rest sourced from reference TRBV18 and TRBJ2-7, is NAGVMQNPRHLVRRRGQEARLRCSPMKGHSHVYWYRQLPEEGLKFMVYLQKENIIDESGMPKERFSAEFPKEGPSILRIQQVVRGDSAAYFCASSPVQRNEQYFGPGTRLTVT.

V gene TRBV4-1 combines with J gene TRBJ2-7; 11 bases map to TRBD1. CDR3 size: 15 residues. Germline V gives CDR1 MGHRA, CDR2 YSYEKL. Trimming took 5 bases from V and 6 from J; bases not matched to a gene: 9. The CDR3 spells CASSSRWGTGGEQYF. Here the CDR3 DNA reads TGCGCCAGCAGCTCCCGCTGGGGGACAGGGGGCGAGCAGTACTTC.

J is TRBJ2-7 and V is TRBV14; TRBD2 aligns across 7 bases. This CDR3 contains 14 residues. The V segment lost 1 base and the J segment 6 bases; nucleotides outside the gene matches: 6. CDR1 is SGHDN and CDR2 is FVKESK in the germline V gene. CDR3: CASSQVRGSGEQYF. The DNA of the CDR3 is TGTGCCAGCAGCCAAGTACGCGGGAGCGGCGAGCAGTACTTC.

V usage is TRBV5-1 and J usage is TRBJ2-7; D gene uncertain. The CDR3 sequence is 12 residues long. The V and J ends lost 2 bases and 6 bases respectively, with 9 bases between them. Germline lookup yields CDR1 SGHRS and CDR2 YFSETQ. The CDR3 DNA sequence: TGCGCCAGCAGCTTCGCAGGACCCGAGCAGTACTTC. It codes for CASSFAGPEQYF. The variable domain in full, with the rest retrieved from reference TRBV5-1 and TRBJ2-7, is KAGVTQTPRYLIKTRGQQVTLSCSPISGHRSVSWYQQTPGQGLQFLFEYFSETQRNKGNFPGRFSGRQFSNSRSEMNVSTLELGDSALYLCASSFAGPEQYFGPGTRLTVT.

V and J are TRBV21-1 and TRBJ1-4; whether TRBD1, the table's D call, matches the DNA was not checked. TRBV21-1 is given as a pseudogene. The CDR3 consists of 13 residues. The CDR3 bases are TGTGCCAGGGCAGGGGGGCTAGATGAAAAACTGTTTTTT. Its translation is CARAGGLDEKLFF.